The 18 T cell receptor beta chains below come from one sample, sequenced in a study of cytomegalovirus exposure and HLA in healthy donors. Profiling relied on immunoSEQ multiplex PCR, and the TCRdb table lists in-frame clones only, not all of them. The profile shows 260,000 or so clones, roughly 87% of them singletons. Input material: PBMCs. Every receptor here comes from a woman in her twenties or thirties in good health and CMV-seronegative.

The chain uses TRBV9 and TRBJ2-1; 9 nucleotides line up with TRBD1. V lost 3 bases, J lost 8 bases, and 12 bases stayed unmatched. The CDR3 covers 16 residues. CDR1 and CDR2 from the germline V gene are SGDLS and YYNGEE. The CDR3 DNA sequence: TGTGCCAGCAGCGCGGTTACGGGACAGGGCACCCATGAGCAGTTCTTC. It specifies CASSAVTGQGTHEQFF.

The chain recombines TRBV4-1 with TRBJ2-1; 9 positions match TRBD2. Losses at the gene ends were 4 bases for V and 2 bases for J; bases not matched to a gene: 0. CDR1 is MGHRA and CDR2 is YSYEKL in the germline V gene. This CDR3 region has 14 residues. CDR3 in amino acids: CASSLAGAYNEQFF. As DNA, the CDR3 is TGCGCCAGCAGCCTAGCGGGGGCCTACAATGAGCAGTTCTTC.

This chain joins TRBV6-1 and TRBJ2-6, with 8 bases aligning to TRBD1. Germline trimming cut 4 bases from V and 1 base from J; bases unmatched to any gene: 9. The CDR3 runs to 18 residues. Germline V gene lookup returns CDR1 MNHNS and CDR2 SASEGT. This chain's CDR3 is CASSALVRQGSGANVLTF. The CDR3 region has the DNA TGTGCCAGCAGTGCCCTGGTGAGACAGGGGTCTGGGGCCAACGTCCTGACTTTC.

This rearrangement joins TRBV27 to TRBJ2-4; 15 bases are shared with TRBD2. With V trimmed by 3 bases and J by 1 base, 7 bases remained unmatched. The V gene's germline CDR1 is MNHEY and CDR2 SMNVEV (reference sequence). This CDR3 contains 19 residues. The CDR3 sequence: CASSFSRTSGRAAKNIQYF. The CDR3 DNA reads as TGTGCCAGCAGTTTTTCCCGGACTAGCGGGAGGGCTGCCAAAAACATTCAGTACTTC.

The rearrangement links TRBV7-7 to TRBJ1-4; 8 bases line up with TRBD1. The CDR3 runs 17 residues. The V gene end was trimmed by 1 base and the J gene end by 5 bases; junction bases not matched to a gene: 9. In germline, CDR1 is SSHAT, CDR2 FNYEAQ (reference sequence). The DNA of the CDR3 is TGTGCCAGCAGCTTAGGGGGGGACAGGAGTCCCAATGAAAAACTGTTTTTT. It specifies CASSLGGDRSPNEKLFF. Variable domain in full (rest from reference TRBV7-7 and TRBJ1-4): GAGVSQSPRYKVTKRGQDVTLRCDPISSHATLYWYQQALGQGPEFLTYFNYEAQPDKSGLPSDRFSAERPEGSISTLTIQRTEQRDSAMYRCASSLGGDRSPNEKLFFGSGTQLSVL.

This chain connects TRBV5-1 to TRBJ1-5, with 7 bases matching TRBD1. Germline lookup yields CDR1 SGHRS and CDR2 YFSETQ. V dropped 3 bases and J dropped 2; count of bases not matched to a gene: 11. This CDR3 spans 17 amino acids. This chain's CDR3 is CASSWAQGDNGNQPQHF. The CDR3 DNA sequence: TGCGCCAGCAGCTGGGCGCAGGGGGACAATGGCAATCAGCCCCAGCATTTT. Using reference TRBV5-1 and TRBJ1-5 for the parts outside the CDR3, the full variable domain is KAGVTQTPRYLIKTRGQQVTLSCSPISGHRSVSWYQQTPGQGLQFLFEYFSETQRNKGNFPGRFSGRQFSNSRSEMNVSTLELGDSALYLCASSWAQGDNGNQPQHFGDGTRLSIL.

The V call is TRBV4-1, the J call TRBJ2-7; D is undetermined. V was trimmed by 0 bases and J by 4 bases, leaving 13 bases between them. Germline V CDR1 and CDR2: MGHRA, YSYEKL. This CDR3 spans 15 amino acids. The CDR3 sequence: CASSQDLPAGYEQYF. The CDR3 DNA follows: TGCGCCAGCAGCCAAGATCTTCCAGCTGGGTACGAGCAGTACTTC.

The chain employs TRBV7-9 and TRBJ2-7, with 7 bases fitting TRBD1. Per germline, CDR1 SEHNR and CDR2 FQNEAQ (reference sequence). With V trimmed by 5 bases and J by 0 bases, 1 base remained unmatched. The CDR3 totals 13 residues. CDR3 protein: CASSRDSSYEQYF. CDR3 bases: TGTGCCAGCAGCAGGGACAGCTCCTACGAGCAGTACTTC.

This clone appeared a few times. The CDR3: CASSPQNEQFF. In DNA form, the CDR3 reads TGTGCCAGCAGCCCCCAGAATGAGCAGTTCTTC. The rearrangement joins TRBV7-6 to TRBJ2-1; D is uncertain. CDR3 size: 11 residues. In germline, CDR1 is SGHVS, CDR2 FNYEAQ. The V end lost 5 bases, the J end lost 7 bases, and 6 bases lay between the germline ends. Using reference TRBV7-6 and TRBJ2-1 for the parts outside the CDR3, the full variable domain is GAGVSQSPRYKVTKRGQDVALRCDPISGHVSLYWYRQALGQGPEFLTYFNYEAQQDKSGLPNDRFSAERPEGSISTLTIQRTEQRDSAMYRCASSPQNEQFFGPGTRLTVL.

The table lists this clone with a count of one. V usage is TRBV28 and J usage is TRBJ2-2; D may be TRBD1 (6 bases). This CDR3 has 17 residues. CDR1 and CDR2 (germline): MDHEN, SYDVKM. V lost 6 bases and J 3 bases, leaving 20 bases between the germline ends. CDR3 protein: CASSTYSTGHYTGELFF. DNA for the CDR3: TGTGCCAGCAGCACCTACAGCACGGGACACTACACCGGGGAGCTGTTTTTT.

A few counts support this clone. The chain couples TRBV18 to TRBJ1-1, with D perhaps matching TRBD1 (5 bases). V lost 6 bases and J lost 2, with 10 bases in between. Germline assignment: CDR1 KGHSH and CDR2 LQKENI. The CDR3 loop spans 13 amino acids. For the CDR3, the DNA is TGTGCCAGCTCGGAGACAGCCAACACTGAAGCTTTCTTT. Amino acid sequence: CASSETANTEAFF.

This chain joins TRBV29-1 and TRBJ1-2; D gene unclear. This CDR3 spans 11 amino acids. Looked up from germline, CDR1 is SQVTM and CDR2 is ANQGSEA. Trimming cost V 3 bases and J 6 bases, with 8 bases left between them. Here the CDR3 reads CSVEDLHGYTF. In DNA form, the CDR3 reads TGCAGCGTTGAGGACCTTCATGGCTACACCTTC.

This chain links TRBV12-5 with TRBJ2-7; D is undetermined. This CDR3 has 11 residues. CDR1 and CDR2 from the germline V gene are LGHNT and FRNRAP. Trimming took 3 bases from V and 2 from J, leaving 2 bases between them. CDR3 in DNA: TGTGCTAGTGGTTTTACCTACGAGCAGTACTTC. It translates to CASGFTYEQYF.

V is TRBV9 and J is TRBJ2-3; a possible D gene is TRBD2 (6 bases). Trimming took off 0 bases at V and 2 bases at J, with 13 bases between the two ends. The germline V gene has CDR1 SGDLS and CDR2 YYNGEE. The CDR3 length is 16 residues. CDR3 protein: CASSVVGDSLTDTQYF. The CDR3 DNA sequence: TGTGCCAGCAGCGTAGTAGGGGACTCACTCACAGATACGCAGTATTTT.

The CDR3: CASRSSGGGTGNTIYF. The CDR3 DNA is TGTGCCAGCAGATCGTCCGGTGGAGGTACTGGAAACACCATATATTTT. This rearrangement joins TRBV6-6 to TRBJ1-3; D not resolved. The CDR3 consists of 16 residues. Trimming pared 6 bases from V and 2 bases from J, leaving 17 bases between. Per the germline V gene, CDR1 is MNHNY and CDR2 is SVGAGI (reference sequence).

The chain links TRBV28 to TRBJ2-2; D gene unclear. The V and J ends lost 3 bases and 6 bases respectively, with 5 bases between them. Germline V gene lookup returns CDR1 MDHEN and CDR2 SYDVKM. This CDR3 region has 12 residues. CDR3 sequence (DNA): TGTGCCAGCAGTTTGTTTTCCGGGGAGCTGTTTTTT. As protein: CASSLFSGELFF. The whole variable domain, filled in from reference TRBV28 and TRBJ2-2, reads DVKVTQSSRYLVKRTGEKVFLECVQDMDHENMFWYRQDPGLGLRLIYFSYDVKMKEKGDIPEGYSVSREKKERFSLILESASTNQTSMYLCASSLFSGELFFGEGSRLTVL.

The chain links TRBV7-8 to TRBJ2-5, with D unresolved. CDR3 length equals 15 residues. The V and J ends lost 3 bases and 3 bases respectively, with 14 bases between them. Germline CDR1 SGHVS, CDR2 FQNEAQ. The CDR3 loop is CASSFFPDKEETQYF. The CDR3 DNA sequence: TGTGCCAGCAGCTTTTTTCCAGATAAGGAAGAGACCCAGTACTTC. Full variable domain (rest looked up from reference TRBV7-8 and TRBJ2-5): GAGVSQSPRYKVAKRGQDVALRCDPISGHVSLFWYQQALGQGPEFLTYFQNEAQLDKSGLPSDRFFAERPEGSVSTLKIQRTQQEDSAVYLCASSFFPDKEETQYFGPGTRLLVL.

About this clone itself: This specimen includes other DNA sequences encoding the same CDR3. V usage is TRBV27 and J usage is TRBJ1-1; D remains unclear. CDR1 is MNHEY, CDR2 SMNVEV, per germline (reference sequence). With 0 bases removed from V and 1 base from J, the gap between germline ends came to 3 bases. The CDR3 spans 13 residues. The CDR3 DNA reads TGTGCCAGCAGTTTATCCCCGAACACTGAAGCTTTCTTT. Translated, it gives CASSLSPNTEAFF.